One T cell receptor beta chain is described in this entry. The target of this receptor is not known. Base qualities are not at hand, and no much larger clone is one base apart. The treatment or condition label, read with the paper, signifies: in vitro stimulation with specific CMV peptide epitopes to enrich CMV-specific T cells. This specimen comes from a study of T cell repertoires in cytomegalovirus infection (dated by TCRdb to 2018 to 2020). Broadly, across the study: Recently identified HLA-C-restricted CMV epitopes, whose presentation resists viral immunomodulation, were targeted by peptide stimulations together with well-studied HLA-B-restricted epitopes. Donor HLA type was relevant to the analysis, because carriage of CMV infection together with the matching HLA type was indicated by public TCR beta signatures. The full study reports these points: In the ex vivo response, HLA-C-restricted CMV-specific TCR beta clonotypes were dominant, and in two of eight donors the single most frequent clonotype came from this HLA-C-restricted group. Cumulative frequency of public TCR beta family members discriminated carriers of CMV infection plus the relevant HLA type in this cohort and an independent approximately 370-donor cohort.

TCRdb shows the sequencer as Illumina HiSeq 1500. In TCRdb, the public reads were trimmed at Q25 with fastp and aligned with MiXCR, with productive beta chains retained. Rows with a matching CDR3 protein are joined into one entry that keeps the most common DNA and genes. This sample holds 450,000 to 600,000 distinct CDR3 sequences; roughly a third were observed only once. The ten most abundant clones make up roughly a sixth of the sample. This TCR derives from a human donor in good health (CMV status not recorded). Some clones in this sample may be carry-over from other donors' samples. The sample in question was cultured PBMCs, obtained from culture after CMV antigen stimulation.

The nucleotide sequence is given as TGTGCCAGCAGACACCCCGCGGCCTTCGAGCAGTACGTC. Its coded protein is CASRHPAAFEQYV. This chain is built from TRBV7-9 and TRBJ2-7; the D gene identity is not certain. CDR1 and CDR2, looked up from the germline V gene (reference sequence), are SEHNR and FQNEAQ. At the junction V is shortened by 6 bases and J by 6 bases, with 15 bases in between. Its CDR3 holds 13 amino acids, cysteine through valine. Kept here is only the CDR3 DNA, which spans 39 bases and is read in frame from base 1.